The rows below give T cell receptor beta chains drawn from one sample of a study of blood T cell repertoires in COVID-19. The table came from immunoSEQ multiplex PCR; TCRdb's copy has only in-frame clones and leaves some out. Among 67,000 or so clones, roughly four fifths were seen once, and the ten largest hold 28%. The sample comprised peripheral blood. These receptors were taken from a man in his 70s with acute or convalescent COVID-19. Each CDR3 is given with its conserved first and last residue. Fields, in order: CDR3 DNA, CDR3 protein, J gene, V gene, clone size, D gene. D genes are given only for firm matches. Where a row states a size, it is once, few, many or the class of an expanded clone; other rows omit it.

TGTGCCAGTAGTATAGGGCTAGCGGAGTTCAGCGGGGAGCTGTTTTTT | CASSIGLAEFSGELFF | TRBJ2-2 | TRBV19 | few | TRBD2
TGTGCCAGCAGCGAGGGACAGGGGAGCACTGAAGCTTTCTTT | CASSEGQGSTEAFF | TRBJ1-1 | TRBV6-5 | NA | TRBD1
TGTGCCAGCAGTTACTACAGGCCCCTGGGGGGACGAGATACGCAGTATTTT | CASSYYRPLGGRDTQYF | TRBJ2-3 | TRBV6-2/TRBV6-3 | NA | NA
TGTGCCAGCAGCTCATTCGCGACGGGAAACACTGAAGCTTTCTTT | CASSSFATGNTEAFF | TRBJ1-1 | TRBV7-9 | NA | NA
TGTGCCAGCAGCGGAGTGAACACCGGGGAGCTGTTTTTT | CASSGVNTGELFF | TRBJ2-2 | TRBV9 | few | NA
TGTGCCAGCAGTGACTACAACCGCGGGGTCGATACGCAGTATTTT | CASSDYNRGVDTQYF | TRBJ2-3 | TRBV6-4 | NA | NA
TGTGCCAGTAGTACTTCGAGTACTAACTATGGCTACACCTTC | CASSTSSTNYGYTF | TRBJ1-2 | TRBV19 | NA | NA
TGTGCCAGCAGCTTATATGGGAGCGCCTACAATGAGCAGTTCTTC | CASSLYGSAYNEQFF | TRBJ2-1 | TRBV11-3 | NA | NA
TGCAGCGTTGCCCCACGGGAATCTGGCTACACCTTC | CSVAPRESGYTF | TRBJ1-2 | TRBV29-1 | NA | NA
TGTGCCAGCAGCGGGGGGGACACTGAAGCTTTCTTT | CASSGGDTEAFF | TRBJ1-1 | TRBV9 | NA | NA
TGTGCCTGGAGTCTAGCGGGAGGCACAGATACGCAGTATTTT | CAWSLAGGTDTQYF | TRBJ2-3 | TRBV30 | NA | TRBD2
TGCAGTGCTAGTAGGACTGTGGGAGATACGCAGTATTTT | CSASRTVGDTQYF | TRBJ2-3 | TRBV20-1 | NA | NA
TGTGCCAGCAGCCTCGACAGGAACACTGAAGCTTTCTTT | CASSLDRNTEAFF | TRBJ1-1 | TRBV6-5 | NA | NA
TGTGCCAGCGAAGAACTAGCGGGGCACTACGAGCAGTACTTC | CASEELAGHYEQYF | TRBJ2-7 | TRBV7-9 | once | TRBD2
TGTGCCAGCAGCTTAAATCCGAGGGTGGGAGCTTTCTTT | CASSLNPRVGAFF | TRBJ1-1 | TRBV7-3 | NA | NA
TGTGCCAGCAGTTCCCAGGGTCTGGGAAACATTCAGTACTTC | CASSSQGLGNIQYF | TRBJ2-4 | TRBV5-5 | NA | NA
TGTGCCAGCATCGATCAAGACAGATTGAACACTGAAGCTTTCTTT | CASIDQDRLNTEAFF | TRBJ1-1 | TRBV7-2 | NA | NA
TGTGCCATCAGTGTCCAATCTTCGACGGAGTACTATGGCTACACCTTC | CAISVQSSTEYYGYTF | TRBJ1-2 | TRBV10-3 | NA | NA
TGTGCCAGCAGTGCCACCGGTACCACAGATACGCAGTATTTT | CASSATGTTDTQYF | TRBJ2-3 | TRBV27 | NA | NA
TGTGCCAGCTCCGAGGGGGACAGTAACTATGGCTACACCTTC | CASSEGDSNYGYTF | TRBJ1-2 | TRBV5-6 | NA | TRBD1
TGTGCCAGCAGCCGGACTAGCGGGAACACAGATACGCAGTATTTT | CASSRTSGNTDTQYF | TRBJ2-3 | TRBV5-6 | NA | TRBD2
TGTGCCAGTAGTATTGACAGCTACAATGAGCAGTTCTTC | CASSIDSYNEQFF | TRBJ2-1 | TRBV19 | NA | NA
TGTGCCACCAGCAGAGATCGACAGGGCAGTCAGCCCCAGCATTTT | CATSRDRQGSQPQHF | TRBJ1-5 | TRBV15 | few | TRBD1
TGTGCCAGCAGCTTAGTCGAGGGTTCCAATGAGCAGTTCTTC | CASSLVEGSNEQFF | TRBJ2-1 | TRBV11-1 | NA | NA
TGTGCCAGCAGTGGATTACAGGGAGTGAGTGGTGAGCAGTTCTTC | CASSGLQGVSGEQFF | TRBJ2-1 | TRBV25-1 | NA | NA
TGCAGTGCTAGCGCCGGTCCCACCCAGTTCTTC | CSASAGPTQFF | TRBJ2-1 | TRBV20-1 | NA | NA
TGTGCCAGCAGCCAAGTAGGCCAGGGACTCTACGAGCAGTACTTC | CASSQVGQGLYEQYF | TRBJ2-7 | TRBV4-2 | NA | NA
TGTGCCAGCACCCTGGAGGGATTCATGAACACTGAAGCTTTCTTT | CASTLEGFMNTEAFF | TRBJ1-1 | TRBV5-5 | NA | NA
TGTGCCAGCAGCTCGAGTTATGGGGCTGGCTACACCTTC | CASSSSYGAGYTF | TRBJ1-2 | TRBV7-8 | few | NA
TGTGCCAGCAGCTTTAGGGGCGGAACTAATGAAAAACTGTTTTTT | CASSFRGGTNEKLFF | TRBJ1-4 | TRBV28 | NA | NA
TGTGCCAGCAGTCTGTGGGGAGCGGGAGAGGGCAAAAACATTCAGTACTTC | CASSLWGAGEGKNIQYF | TRBJ2-4 | TRBV25-1 | NA | TRBD2
TGTGCCAGCAGTGAAGGACAGGGAGACGAAAAACTGTTTTTT | CASSEGQGDEKLFF | TRBJ1-4 | TRBV6-1 | NA | TRBD1
TGTGCCAGCAGTTACATGGGGGGCACTGAAGCTTTCTTT | CASSYMGGTEAFF | TRBJ1-1 | TRBV28 | NA | NA
TGTGCCAGCAGTACTGGACAGACCTCCTACGAGCAGTACTTC | CASSTGQTSYEQYF | TRBJ2-7 | TRBV28 | once | NA
TGCGCCAGCAGCTGGACAGGGTATGGCTACACCTTC | CASSWTGYGYTF | TRBJ1-2 | TRBV5-1 | NA | TRBD1
TGTGCCAGCCGATTGGATGGGAGGGAGGACACTGAAGCTTTCTTT | CASRLDGREDTEAFF | TRBJ1-1 | TRBV19 | NA | NA
TGTGCCAGCAAAGGTTGGGCAGGGGGCGATGGCTACACCTTC | CASKGWAGGDGYTF | TRBJ1-2 | TRBV27 | NA | TRBD1
TGTGCCAGCAGCTTAGTGGTACGCGGGAGTATAGGGGGTACCGCAGATACGCAGTATTTT | CASSLVVRGSIGGTADTQYF | TRBJ2-3 | TRBV7-8 | NA | NA
TGTGCCAGCAGCGTTCAGACTAGCGGGGTGCGAACCTCCTACGAGCAGTACTTC | CASSVQTSGVRTSYEQYF | TRBJ2-7 | TRBV7-9 | NA | TRBD2
TGTGCCAGCAGCGTAGCTAACAATGAGCAGTTCTTC | CASSVANNEQFF | TRBJ2-1 | TRBV7-3 | NA | NA
TGTGCCAGCTACTCTAGCGGGAGGACAGATACGCAGTATTTT | CASYSSGRTDTQYF | TRBJ2-3 | TRBV7-9 | once | TRBD2
TGTGCCAGCAGCTTAGGGACAGGGGAAAAACTGTTTTTT | CASSLGTGEKLFF | TRBJ1-4 | TRBV7-8 | NA | TRBD1